The present T cell receptor (beta chain) was sequenced within a study of blood T cell repertoires in COVID-19. Study-wide background: The United States, Italy and Spain were the sources of the acute and convalescent COVID-19 samples.

The CDR3 contains 15 residues. Germline V gene data show CDR1 as SGHNT and CDR2 as YYREEE (reference sequence). Losses at the gene ends were 5 bases for V and 7 bases for J; bases not matched to a gene: 9. Authors' processing steps: Reference gene primer amplification gave estimated nucleated cell counts. This table comes from immunoSEQ multiplex PCR, and its TCRdb copy is limited to in-frame clones, with some not included. From that table come the V and J calls and clone size; the DNA was used to work out D and trimming. The sample holds fewer than 350,000 clones, around 89% seen once. Recruitment covered roughly 22 US areas and drew participants whose ages spanned roughly 18 to 90 years.

The V and J genes are TRBV5-4 and TRBJ2-1; TRBD2 aligns across 10 bases. The sequenced sample consisted of PBMCs or T cells enriched from blood (not recorded which). The clonotype comes from a woman aged 25 to 39 with acute COVID-19. CDR3 DNA: TGTGCCAGCAGGCCGTGGGGACTAGCGCAAAATGAGCAGTTCTTC. This codes for CASRPWGLAQNEQFF.